Listed below are T cell receptor beta chains from one sample, sequenced in a study of blood T cell repertoires in COVID-19. Sequencing used immunoSEQ multiplex PCR; TCRdb keeps in-frame clones, though not all of them. Here the sample spans 45,000 or so clones, over 70% being singletons. Specimen: peripheral blood. The receptors originated from a man between 65 and 85 years old with acute or convalescent COVID-19. Each CDR3 is given with its conserved first and last residue. A D gene is named only where the DNA matches it firmly. Clone size is given for some rows only: seen once, a few or many times, or a class if the clone is expanded.

abundance: -
len: 12
v_gene: TRBV3-1/TRBV3-2
d_gene: -
j_gene: TRBJ1-2
CDR3aa: CASRDLNYGYTF
CDR3nt: TGTGCCAGTCGAGATCTTAACTATGGCTACACCTTC

abundance: -
len: 16
v_gene: TRBV4-3
d_gene: TRBD1
j_gene: TRBJ1-6
CDR3aa: CASSRGRTGGNSPLHF
CDR3nt: TGCGCCAGCAGCCGAGGGCGGACAGGGGGCAACTCACCCCTCCACTTT

abundance: once
len: 16
v_gene: TRBV3-1/TRBV3-2
d_gene: TRBD1
j_gene: TRBJ1-4
CDR3aa: CASSLLGQERYEKLFF
CDR3nt: TGTGCCAGCAGCCTACTCGGACAGGAACGGTACGAAAAACTGTTTTTT

abundance: few
len: 16
v_gene: TRBV5-1
d_gene: -
j_gene: TRBJ1-2
CDR3aa: CASSLRAASSNYGYTF
CDR3nt: TGCGCCAGCAGCTTGAGAGCAGCTAGTTCTAACTATGGCTACACCTTC

abundance: -
len: 17
v_gene: TRBV25-1
d_gene: -
j_gene: TRBJ1-1
CDR3aa: CASSEYARGGLNTEAFF
CDR3nt: TGTGCCAGCAGTGAATATGCCCGGGGGGGGTTGAACACTGAAGCTTTCTTT

abundance: few
len: 15
v_gene: TRBV7-3
d_gene: TRBD1
j_gene: TRBJ1-1
CDR3aa: CASSRSGGMNTEAFF
CDR3nt: TGTGCCAGCAGCCGATCAGGGGGTATGAACACTGAAGCTTTCTTT

abundance: -
len: 16
v_gene: TRBV7-8
d_gene: TRBD1
j_gene: TRBJ2-3
CDR3aa: CASSLLKGQGGYTQYF
CDR3nt: TGTGCCAGCAGCTTATTGAAGGGACAGGGTGGTTATACGCAGTATTTT

abundance: -
len: 14
v_gene: TRBV7-2
d_gene: TRBD2
j_gene: TRBJ2-3
CDR3aa: CASSAGGLADTQYF
CDR3nt: TGTGCCAGCAGCGCGGGGGGGCTGGCAGATACGCAGTATTTT

abundance: -
len: 15
v_gene: TRBV4-3
d_gene: -
j_gene: TRBJ2-7
CDR3aa: CASSQHPQGGNEQYF
CDR3nt: TGCGCCAGCAGCCAACATCCGCAGGGTGGTAACGAGCAGTACTTC

abundance: -
len: 13
v_gene: TRBV5-6
d_gene: -
j_gene: TRBJ1-2
CDR3aa: CASSLNRQPIYTF
CDR3nt: TGTGCCAGCAGCTTGAACAGACAGCCCATCTACACCTTC

abundance: -
len: 13
v_gene: TRBV2
d_gene: -
j_gene: TRBJ1-2
CDR3aa: CASSVKDTGGYTF
CDR3nt: TGTGCCAGCAGTGTTAAGGACACTGGTGGCTACACCTTC

abundance: -
len: 15
v_gene: TRBV7-2
d_gene: -
j_gene: TRBJ1-2
CDR3aa: CASSYPGGGNYGYTF
CDR3nt: TGTGCCAGCAGCTACCCCGGCGGGGGGAACTATGGCTACACCTTC

abundance: -
len: 15
v_gene: TRBV5-1
d_gene: -
j_gene: TRBJ1-1
CDR3aa: CASSLGRGGSAEAFF
CDR3nt: TGCGCCAGCAGCTTGGGCCGGGGAGGAAGCGCTGAAGCTTTCTTT

abundance: -
len: 16
v_gene: TRBV14
d_gene: -
j_gene: TRBJ1-1
CDR3aa: CASSRGRALMNTEAFF
CDR3nt: TGTGCCAGCAGCAGGGGCAGGGCACTCATGAACACTGAAGCTTTCTTT

abundance: few
len: 12
v_gene: TRBV30
d_gene: -
j_gene: TRBJ1-5
CDR3aa: CAWSVGDQPQHF
CDR3nt: TGTGCCTGGAGTGTAGGGGATCAGCCCCAGCATTTT

abundance: -
len: 13
v_gene: TRBV12-3/TRBV12-4
d_gene: TRBD1
j_gene: TRBJ1-5
CDR3aa: CASSPGGGQPQHF
CDR3nt: TGTGCCAGCAGCCCAGGGGGCGGGCAGCCCCAGCATTTT

abundance: -
len: 13
v_gene: TRBV7-8
d_gene: -
j_gene: TRBJ1-5
CDR3aa: CASSSNSDQPQHF
CDR3nt: TGTGCCAGCAGCTCGAACAGTGATCAGCCCCAGCATTTT

abundance: once
len: 13
v_gene: TRBV4-1
d_gene: TRBD1
j_gene: TRBJ1-2
CDR3aa: CASSQGTGGGYTF
CDR3nt: TGCGCCAGCAGCCAAGGGACAGGGGGCGGCTACACCTTC

abundance: -
len: 14
v_gene: TRBV7-2
d_gene: TRBD1
j_gene: TRBJ2-2
CDR3aa: CASSSGQYTGELFF
CDR3nt: TGTGCCAGCAGCTCGGGACAGTACACCGGGGAGCTGTTTTTT

abundance: -
len: 13
v_gene: TRBV28
d_gene: TRBD1
j_gene: TRBJ1-1
CDR3aa: CASTQQGGTEAFF
CDR3nt: TGTGCCAGCACCCAACAGGGGGGAACTGAAGCTTTCTTT

abundance: -
len: 16
v_gene: TRBV10-3
d_gene: TRBD1
j_gene: TRBJ2-7
CDR3aa: CAISDTGTASSYEQYF
CDR3nt: TGTGCCATCAGTGATACCGGGACAGCGAGCTCCTACGAGCAGTACTTC

abundance: -
len: 16
v_gene: TRBV28
d_gene: -
j_gene: TRBJ1-4
CDR3aa: CATRQGQSATNEKLFF
CDR3nt: TGTGCCACCCGACAAGGACAGTCCGCAACTAATGAAAAACTGTTTTTT

abundance: -
len: 13
v_gene: TRBV2
d_gene: TRBD1
j_gene: TRBJ1-5
CDR3aa: CASARDSRQPQHF
CDR3nt: TGTGCCAGTGCCAGGGACAGTCGGCAGCCCCAGCATTTT

abundance: -
len: 14
v_gene: TRBV12-2
d_gene: -
j_gene: TRBJ1-4
CDR3aa: CASRNRDRGEKLFF
CDR3nt: TGTGCAAGTCGCAACCGGGACAGGGGAGAAAAACTGTTTTTT